This entry is about one T cell receptor (beta chain). Its antigen is unknown. Unique molecular identifiers were built into the TCR beta cDNA libraries. Approximately 450,000 cDNA molecules were recovered from an input of roughly 0.95 to 10 million T cells. TCRdb reanalysed the PCR reads using MiXCR and keeps one entry per CDR3 protein. The sample lists 650,000 to 900,000 distinct CDR3 sequences; about 45% were seen once. This CDR3 has 16 amino acids. Germline lookup yields CDR1 SNHLY and CDR2 FYNNEI. Between the trimmed V and J ends, which lost 6 bases and 1 base, there was a span of 18 bases. This record comes from a study of post-analysis software for immune sequencing data. Study findings and constraints: When compared against controls, multiple sclerosis patients showed significantly lower normalized Chao1 diversity. Elevated frequency relative to controls characterized roughly 5 TRBV segments in patients, TRBV5-6, TRBV5-1 and TRBV20-1 among them.

Input material: blood. This receptor was identified in a girl aged 5 to 17 with multiple sclerosis. The chain has TRBV2 and TRBJ2-5, with D tentatively TRBD1 (5 bases). The CDR3 nucleotides are TGTGCCAGCAGACCACCTCTCCAGGGATTCCAAGAGACCCAGTACTTC. This sequence encodes CASRPPLQGFQETQYF.